This TCR beta chain was found in a study of cytomegalovirus exposure and HLA in healthy donors. In the case of this clone: Its specificity is not known.

Study conclusions and caveats: The authors enumerated over 150 TCR beta chains as linked to cytomegalovirus. With later analysis, a missense DCLRE1C variant became linked to TCR beta V- and J-gene trimming.

V trimming: 4 bases; J trimming: 0 bases; junction bases outside the gene matches: 6. Germline assignment: CDR1 SEHNR and CDR2 FQNEAQ (reference sequence). The CDR3 has 18 amino acids. 13 Jbeta primers and 60 Vbeta primers were used for the PCR. Profiled with immunoSEQ multiplex PCR; TCRdb holds only in-frame clones, not every one. The data include 130,000 or so clones; the top ten clones carry about 2.1%. Sequenced: PBMCs. This TCR came from an older woman in good health and CMV-seronegative. The V call is TRBV7-9, the J call TRBJ2-5; 15 bases match TRBD2. The DNA for the CDR3 is TGTGCCAGCAGCTGGCGGACTAGCGGGAGGGAGTACCAAGAGACCCAGTACTTC. Residues: CASSWRTSGREYQETQYF.